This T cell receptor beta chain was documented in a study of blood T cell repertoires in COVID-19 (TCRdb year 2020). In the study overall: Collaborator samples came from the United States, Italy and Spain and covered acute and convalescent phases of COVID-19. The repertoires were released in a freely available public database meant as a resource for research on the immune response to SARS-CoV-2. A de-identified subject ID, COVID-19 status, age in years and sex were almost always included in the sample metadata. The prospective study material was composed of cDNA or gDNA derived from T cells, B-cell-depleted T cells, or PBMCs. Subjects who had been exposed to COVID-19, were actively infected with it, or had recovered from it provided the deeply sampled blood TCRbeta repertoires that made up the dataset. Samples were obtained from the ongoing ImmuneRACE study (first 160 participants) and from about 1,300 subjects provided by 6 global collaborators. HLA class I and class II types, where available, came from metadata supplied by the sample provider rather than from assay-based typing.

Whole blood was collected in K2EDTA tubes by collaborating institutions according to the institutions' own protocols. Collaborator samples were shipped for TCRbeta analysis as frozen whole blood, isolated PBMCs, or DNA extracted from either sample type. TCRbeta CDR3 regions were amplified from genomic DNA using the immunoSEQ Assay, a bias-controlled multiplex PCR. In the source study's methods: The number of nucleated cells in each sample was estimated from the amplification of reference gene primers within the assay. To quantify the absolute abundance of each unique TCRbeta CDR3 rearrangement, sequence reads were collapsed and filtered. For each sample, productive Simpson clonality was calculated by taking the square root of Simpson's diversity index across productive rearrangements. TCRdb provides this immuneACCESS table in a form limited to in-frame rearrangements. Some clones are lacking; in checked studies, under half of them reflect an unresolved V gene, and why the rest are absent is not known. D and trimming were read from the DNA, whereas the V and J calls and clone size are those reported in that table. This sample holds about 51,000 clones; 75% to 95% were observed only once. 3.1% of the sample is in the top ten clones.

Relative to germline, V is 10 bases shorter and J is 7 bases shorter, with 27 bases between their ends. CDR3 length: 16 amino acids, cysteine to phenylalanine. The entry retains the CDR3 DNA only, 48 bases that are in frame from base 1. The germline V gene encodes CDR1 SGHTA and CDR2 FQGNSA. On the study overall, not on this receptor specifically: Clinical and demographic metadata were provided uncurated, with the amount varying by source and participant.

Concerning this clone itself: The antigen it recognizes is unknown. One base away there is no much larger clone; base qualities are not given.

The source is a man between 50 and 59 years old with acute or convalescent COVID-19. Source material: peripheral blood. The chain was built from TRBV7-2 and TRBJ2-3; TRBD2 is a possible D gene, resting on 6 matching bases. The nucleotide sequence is TGTGCCACACCGCTTGCGGGGAGGACATCGGGGAATACGCAGTATTTT. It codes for CATPLAGRTSGNTQYF.